These 25 T cell receptor beta chains were sequenced from one sample in a study of beta chain features in type 1 diabetes. Every bit of the isolated RNA underwent reverse transcription, so sequencing read expressed TCRB transcripts. Clones were sequenced by immunoSEQ multiplex PCR, and TCRdb holds only the in-frame ones, with some missing. In the table there are 200,000 to 250,000 clones, 9% to 10% of which are singletons. Sequencing used naive CD4+ T cells from blood. These receptors all come from a woman under 30 in good health.

This clone was found many times. The chain uses TRBV30 and TRBJ2-1, with unresolved D. CDR1 and CDR2 (germline): GTSNPN, SVGIG (reference sequence). V lost 3 bases to trimming and J lost 0 bases, with 6 bases between them. The CDR3 has 13 amino acids. CDR3 loop: CAWSSSSYNEQFF. The CDR3 DNA is TGTGCCTGGAGCTCGAGCTCCTACAATGAGCAGTTCTTC.

The J gene is TRBJ2-1, the V gene TRBV9, with D tentatively TRBD2 (5 bases). This CDR3 has 15 residues. Germline-derived CDR1 and CDR2 are SGDLS and YYNGEE. The V and J ends lost 0 bases and 1 base respectively, with 8 bases between them. The DNA of the CDR3 is TGTGCCAGCAGCGTAGGAGGGATATCCTACAATGAGCAGTTCTTC. Its translation: CASSVGGISYNEQFF.

The chain couples TRBV4-1 to TRBJ1-2; 7 bases line up with TRBD1. V shed 1 base, J shed 4 bases, and the junction held 3 bases outside the gene matches. The length of the CDR3 is 14 residues. Germline CDR1 MGHRA, CDR2 YSYEKL. In DNA, the CDR3 is TGCGCCAGCAGCCAAGTCGACAGGGCCTATGGCTACACCTTC. Translated: CASSQVDRAYGYTF.

This clone was recorded a few times. The chain joins TRBV11-2 to TRBJ2-7; TRBD1 aligns across 10 bases. The CDR3 spans 14 residues. V dropped 8 bases and J dropped 3; count of bases not matched to a gene: 7. Germline values: CDR1 SGHAT, CDR2 FQNNGV. In DNA, the CDR3 is TGTGCCAGCGGGGACAGGGGCTCCCGCTACGAGCAGTACTTC. It specifies CASGDRGSRYEQYF.

The V call is TRBV13, the J call TRBJ2-1, with TRBD2 matching over 11 bases. Germline V gene lookup returns CDR1 PRHDT and CDR2 FYEKMQ (reference sequence). With 6 bases clipped from V and 4 bases from J, the junction kept 8 bases outside the gene matches. This CDR3 has 16 amino acids. The DNA for the CDR3 is TGTGCCAGCAGTCCTATAGCGGGAGGGGGATACAATGAGCAGTTCTTC. The encoded protein is CASSPIAGGGYNEQFF.

This clone has just a few counts. CDR3 loop: CASMTRGTDTQYF. CDR3 nucleotide sequence: TGTGCCAGCATGACTAGGGGCACAGATACGCAGTATTTT. The rearrangement joins TRBV2 to TRBJ2-3, with D maybe TRBD2 (6 bases). The length of the CDR3 is 13 residues. Trimming left V 7 bases short and J 1 base short, with 9 bases between. The germline V gene has CDR1 SNHLY and CDR2 FYNNEI.

V and J are TRBV29-1 and TRBJ2-2; D might be TRBD2 (6 bases). The CDR3 consists of 14 residues. CDR1 SQVTM and CDR2 ANQGSEA come from the germline V gene. V was shortened by 7 bases and J by 4 bases, with 16 bases between the two germline ends. The CDR3 bases are TGCAGCGCCTTTCCGGGAGCGAGCACCGGGGAGCTGTTTTTT. It is translated as CSAFPGASTGELFF.

The V gene is TRBV2, the J gene TRBJ2-1, with TRBD2 as a possible D gene (6 bases). This CDR3 comprises 15 residues. Trimming removed 3 bases at V and 0 bases at J, with 9 bases between. Germline V gene lookup returns CDR1 SNHLY and CDR2 FYNNEI. For the CDR3, the DNA is TGTGCCAGCAGTGAGCGGGGCAGCTCCTACAATGAGCAGTTCTTC. As protein: CASSERGSSYNEQFF.

The V call is TRBV6-1, the J call TRBJ2-1; tentative D call: TRBD2 (5 bases). The CDR3 spans 13 residues. V lost 0 bases and J lost 9, with 9 bases in between. CDR1 MNHNS and CDR2 SASEGT come from the germline V gene. The chain's CDR3 is CASSEARGVEQFF. In nucleotides, the CDR3 is TGTGCCAGCAGTGAAGCTCGGGGTGTTGAGCAGTTCTTC.

This clone was detected a few times. This chain joins TRBV30 and TRBJ1-5; D perhaps matches TRBD1 (6 bases). Trimming took 3 bases from V and 0 from J, leaving 24 bases between them. The length of the CDR3 is 19 residues. Germline values: CDR1 GTSNPN, CDR2 SVGIG (reference sequence). The CDR3: CAWSHTNIGQPVSNQPQHF. The CDR3 DNA reads as TGTGCCTGGAGCCATACGAACATTGGACAGCCAGTTAGCAATCAGCCCCAGCATTTT. The full variable domain, with the rest looked up from reference TRBV30 and TRBJ1-5, is SQTIHQWPATLVQPVGSPLSLECTVEGTSNPNLYWYRQAAGRGLQLLFYSVGIGQISSEVPQNLSASRPQDRQFILSSKKLLLSDSGFYLCAWSHTNIGQPVSNQPQHFGDGTRLSIL.

A few counts support this clone. V is TRBV2 and J is TRBJ2-2, with D hard to call. The V end lost 8 bases, the J end lost 6 bases, and 13 bases lay between the germline ends. CDR1 is SNHLY, CDR2 FYNNEI, per germline. CDR3 size: 13 residues. The CDR3, as DNA: TGTGCCAGCTGCTATTACCTCGCCGGGGAGCTGTTTTTT. Translation gives CASCYYLAGELFF. Based on the CDR3 plus reference TRBV2 and TRBJ2-2, the full variable domain is EPEVTQTPSHQVTQMGQEVILRCVPISNHLYFYWYRQILGQKVEFLVSFYNNEISEKSEIFDDQFSVERPDGSNFTLKIRSTKLEDSAMYFCASCYYLAGELFFGEGSRLTVL.

This clone was seen a handful of times. The chain carries TRBV7-9 and TRBJ1-2; no reliable D call. Germline V gives CDR1 SEHNR, CDR2 FQNEAQ (reference sequence). The CDR3 loop spans 13 amino acids. V gave up 4 bases and J gave up 6 bases, with 12 bases separating them. CDR3 sequence (DNA): TGTGCCAGCAGCTACGCCGGGAGTAATGGCTACACCTTC. Its protein is CASSYAGSNGYTF.

This chain uses TRBV7-9 with TRBJ1-4; no firm D call. The V and J ends lost 5 bases and 0 bases respectively, with 7 bases between them. Germline V gene lookup returns CDR1 SEHNR and CDR2 FQNEAQ (reference sequence). The CDR3 totals 14 residues. The CDR3 is CASSRDPTNEKLFF. CDR3 in DNA: TGTGCCAGCAGCCGCGATCCAACTAATGAAAAACTGTTTTTT.

There are a few counts of this clone. This sequence joins TRBV29-1 and TRBJ1-2, with D uncertain. Germline V gives CDR1 SQVTM, CDR2 ANQGSEA. There are 12 residues in the CDR3. Trimming took off 7 bases at V and 2 bases at J, with 11 bases between the two ends. The CDR3 region is CSADIRNYGYTF. DNA of the CDR3: TGCAGCGCTGACATCAGGAACTATGGCTACACCTTC.

This sequence joins TRBV7-9 and TRBJ1-2; TRBD1 is a possible D gene (6 bases). CDR3 length equals 16 residues. Germline V lookup: CDR1 SEHNR, CDR2 FQNEAQ (reference sequence). V was trimmed by 1 base and J by 8 bases, leaving 20 bases between them. The CDR3 region has the DNA TGTGCCAGCAGCTTAGGGGCAGGGGAGGGATTGAGAGGCTACACCTTC. It translates to CASSLGAGEGLRGYTF.

V is TRBV7-3 and J is TRBJ2-1, with D tentatively TRBD2 (6 bases). The CDR3 totals 15 residues. Germline V gene sequence: CDR1 SGHTA, CDR2 FQGTGA. Trimming left V 2 bases short and J 0 bases short, with 8 bases between. CDR3 coding DNA: TGTGCCAGCAGCTTATCGGGGGTCTCCTACAATGAGCAGTTCTTC. This gives the protein CASSLSGVSYNEQFF. Full variable domain (missing parts from reference TRBV7-3 and TRBJ2-1): GAGVSQTPSNKVTEKGKYVELRCDPISGHTALYWYRQSLGQGPEFLIYFQGTGAADDSGLPNDRFFAVRPEGSVSTLKIQRTERGDSAVYLCASSLSGVSYNEQFFGPGTRLTVL.

This clone was detected a few times. The V call is TRBV5-6, the J call TRBJ2-7, with a tentative D call TRBD2 (6 bases). Germline V gives CDR1 SGHDT, CDR2 YYEEEE. The CDR3 has 14 residues. Trimming left V 5 bases short and J 4 bases short, with 16 bases between. This chain's CDR3 is CASSSAGGSYEQYF. For the CDR3, the DNA is TGTGCCAGCAGTTCTGCCGGGGGATCGTACGAGCAGTACTTC.

In its sample, this clone was seen a few times. The gene calls are TRBV29-1 and TRBJ2-1; 7 bases align to TRBD2. The CDR3 contains 13 residues. J gave up 1 base and V 4 bases, and 1 base lay outside the gene matches. The germline V gene encodes CDR1 SQVTM and CDR2 ANQGSEA. As DNA, the CDR3 is TGCAGCGTTGTAGCGGGTTCCTACAATGAGCAGTTCTTC. Amino acid sequence: CSVVAGSYNEQFF.

The V and J genes are TRBV5-1 and TRBJ2-4; possible D gene TRBD2, 7 bases. CDR3 length equals 15 residues. Germline CDR1 reads SGHRS; CDR2 reads YFSETQ. Trimming removed 4 bases at V and 2 bases at J, with 13 bases between. Here the CDR3 DNA reads TGCGCCAGCAGCAGGGGGGGGGTCACCAAAAACATTCAGTACTTC. Amino acids: CASSRGGVTKNIQYF.

The chain combines TRBV7-9 with TRBJ1-2; D remains unclear. Germline V lookup: CDR1 SEHNR, CDR2 FQNEAQ (reference sequence). V lost 0 bases to trimming and J lost 1 base, with 9 bases between them. This CDR3 comprises 15 residues. CDR3 sequence (DNA): TGTGCCAGCAGCTTAGCGGAGGCCGGTAACTATGGCTACACCTTC. Translating gives CASSLAEAGNYGYTF.

This clone was picked up a small number of times. The V call is TRBV5-1, the J call TRBJ2-3, with D possibly TRBD1 on 5 matching bases. V was clipped by 0 bases and J by 2 bases, with 10 bases between them. CDR1 SGHRS and CDR2 YFSETQ come from the germline V gene. This CDR3 spans 15 amino acids. In DNA, the CDR3 is TGCGCCAGCAGCTTGGTGCCAGGGTCCACAGATACGCAGTATTTT. Translation gives CASSLVPGSTDTQYF.

Only a few counts were recorded for this clone. The rearrangement links TRBV2 to TRBJ1-1; no clear D. The CDR3 extends over 13 amino acids. Germline loops: CDR1 SNHLY, CDR2 FYNNEI. The V gene lost 7 bases and the J gene lost 7 bases, with 16 bases spanning the gap. CDR3 residues: CASKREAFGEAFF. The CDR3 DNA is TGTGCCAGCAAGAGAGAGGCTTTTGGTGAAGCTTTCTTT.

The chain carries TRBV9 and TRBJ1-1; maybe TRBD1 (6 bases). Germline V gene lookup returns CDR1 SGDLS and CDR2 YYNGEE. Between the trimmed V and J ends, which lost 4 bases and 3 bases, there was a span of 13 bases. CDR3 length: 14 residues. Written as DNA, the CDR3 is TGTGCCAGCAGCAAGGGGGGGGCCGACACTGAAGCTTTCTTT. The encoded protein is CASSKGGADTEAFF.

This clone was seen more than once but under ten times. CDR3 protein: CASSSVPGLLSTDTQYF. The CDR3 DNA is TGTGCCAGCAGCTCAGTACCCGGACTTCTTAGCACAGATACGCAGTATTTT. This chain connects TRBV11-2 to TRBJ2-3; D is perhaps TRBD2 (5 bases). The V end lost 4 bases, the J end lost 0 bases, and 17 bases lay between the germline ends. The CDR3 has 17 residues. CDR1 SGHAT and CDR2 FQNNGV come from the germline V gene.

This sequence joins TRBV5-1 and TRBJ2-1, with D tentatively TRBD2 (6 bases). Trimming took 4 bases from V and 5 from J, leaving 13 bases between them. Germline lookup yields CDR1 SGHRS and CDR2 YFSETQ. The length of the CDR3 is 14 residues. CDR3 DNA: TGCGCCAGCAGCCCAGGGACTTTCGACAATGAGCAGTTCTTC. Encoded protein: CASSPGTFDNEQFF.